This TCR beta chain emerged from a study of identifying expanded T cells in peripheral blood. General study points: Variance in clone template counts between two-week samples significantly increased with total template count across all healthy donors. Technical replicates showed around 1.2 changed clones; approximately two weeks roughly 16; four weeks 19.

Healthy donors had no documented immune events, such as infections, while sampled. The CDR3 spans 15 residues. Germline loops: CDR1 WNHNN, CDR2 SYGVQD (reference sequence). V lost 9 bases to trimming and J lost 3 bases; unmatched junction nucleotides: 9. Only in-frame clones appear in the TCRdb table, and some are missing; sequencing was by immunoSEQ multiplex PCR. The sample gives tens of thousands of clones, approximately 90% of which show up once; roughly 2.8% is in the top ten. Regarding this clone: Its matching antigen is unknown.

The receptor was isolated from a person between 18 and 75 years old in good health. Sequences were obtained from blood. The chain employs TRBV10-1 and TRBJ2-1; 9 nucleotides agree with TRBD2. Here the CDR3 DNA reads TGCGCCAGGGGGGGGGCTAGCGGGGACTACAATGAGCAGTTCTTC. Translation: CARGGASGDYNEQFF.